Given below is one T cell receptor beta chain in context. Its target is not known. CDR1 is SGHRS, CDR2 YFSETQ, per germline. This CDR3 has 16 amino acids. Deletions cut 3 bases from V and 5 bases from J, with 21 bases between. This sample stems from a study of identical twins. Overall study results and limits: When twins shared out-of-frame alpha sequences, those sequences had excess low generation probability. The models gave estimates that fell short of the out-of-frame TCR alpha sharing seen in monozygotic twins. Whereas memory repertoires showed no such difference, abundant cord blood beta clonotypes carried fewer insertions.

TCRdb used MiXCR to reprocess the 5' RACE reads, holding one entry per CDR3 protein. The table has 550,000 to 800,000 distinct CDR3 sequences, under 8.5% seen once. Another study also made use of these data, one on yellow fever vaccine responses in identical twins.

This sequence was found in a woman under 30 in good health. Sequencing was performed on PBMCs. The chain employs TRBV5-1 and TRBJ2-7; no reliable D call. CDR3: CASSSQPKDVSHEQYF. DNA of the CDR3: TGCGCCAGCAGCTCCCAGCCCAAAGATGTATCGCACGAGCAGTACTTC.